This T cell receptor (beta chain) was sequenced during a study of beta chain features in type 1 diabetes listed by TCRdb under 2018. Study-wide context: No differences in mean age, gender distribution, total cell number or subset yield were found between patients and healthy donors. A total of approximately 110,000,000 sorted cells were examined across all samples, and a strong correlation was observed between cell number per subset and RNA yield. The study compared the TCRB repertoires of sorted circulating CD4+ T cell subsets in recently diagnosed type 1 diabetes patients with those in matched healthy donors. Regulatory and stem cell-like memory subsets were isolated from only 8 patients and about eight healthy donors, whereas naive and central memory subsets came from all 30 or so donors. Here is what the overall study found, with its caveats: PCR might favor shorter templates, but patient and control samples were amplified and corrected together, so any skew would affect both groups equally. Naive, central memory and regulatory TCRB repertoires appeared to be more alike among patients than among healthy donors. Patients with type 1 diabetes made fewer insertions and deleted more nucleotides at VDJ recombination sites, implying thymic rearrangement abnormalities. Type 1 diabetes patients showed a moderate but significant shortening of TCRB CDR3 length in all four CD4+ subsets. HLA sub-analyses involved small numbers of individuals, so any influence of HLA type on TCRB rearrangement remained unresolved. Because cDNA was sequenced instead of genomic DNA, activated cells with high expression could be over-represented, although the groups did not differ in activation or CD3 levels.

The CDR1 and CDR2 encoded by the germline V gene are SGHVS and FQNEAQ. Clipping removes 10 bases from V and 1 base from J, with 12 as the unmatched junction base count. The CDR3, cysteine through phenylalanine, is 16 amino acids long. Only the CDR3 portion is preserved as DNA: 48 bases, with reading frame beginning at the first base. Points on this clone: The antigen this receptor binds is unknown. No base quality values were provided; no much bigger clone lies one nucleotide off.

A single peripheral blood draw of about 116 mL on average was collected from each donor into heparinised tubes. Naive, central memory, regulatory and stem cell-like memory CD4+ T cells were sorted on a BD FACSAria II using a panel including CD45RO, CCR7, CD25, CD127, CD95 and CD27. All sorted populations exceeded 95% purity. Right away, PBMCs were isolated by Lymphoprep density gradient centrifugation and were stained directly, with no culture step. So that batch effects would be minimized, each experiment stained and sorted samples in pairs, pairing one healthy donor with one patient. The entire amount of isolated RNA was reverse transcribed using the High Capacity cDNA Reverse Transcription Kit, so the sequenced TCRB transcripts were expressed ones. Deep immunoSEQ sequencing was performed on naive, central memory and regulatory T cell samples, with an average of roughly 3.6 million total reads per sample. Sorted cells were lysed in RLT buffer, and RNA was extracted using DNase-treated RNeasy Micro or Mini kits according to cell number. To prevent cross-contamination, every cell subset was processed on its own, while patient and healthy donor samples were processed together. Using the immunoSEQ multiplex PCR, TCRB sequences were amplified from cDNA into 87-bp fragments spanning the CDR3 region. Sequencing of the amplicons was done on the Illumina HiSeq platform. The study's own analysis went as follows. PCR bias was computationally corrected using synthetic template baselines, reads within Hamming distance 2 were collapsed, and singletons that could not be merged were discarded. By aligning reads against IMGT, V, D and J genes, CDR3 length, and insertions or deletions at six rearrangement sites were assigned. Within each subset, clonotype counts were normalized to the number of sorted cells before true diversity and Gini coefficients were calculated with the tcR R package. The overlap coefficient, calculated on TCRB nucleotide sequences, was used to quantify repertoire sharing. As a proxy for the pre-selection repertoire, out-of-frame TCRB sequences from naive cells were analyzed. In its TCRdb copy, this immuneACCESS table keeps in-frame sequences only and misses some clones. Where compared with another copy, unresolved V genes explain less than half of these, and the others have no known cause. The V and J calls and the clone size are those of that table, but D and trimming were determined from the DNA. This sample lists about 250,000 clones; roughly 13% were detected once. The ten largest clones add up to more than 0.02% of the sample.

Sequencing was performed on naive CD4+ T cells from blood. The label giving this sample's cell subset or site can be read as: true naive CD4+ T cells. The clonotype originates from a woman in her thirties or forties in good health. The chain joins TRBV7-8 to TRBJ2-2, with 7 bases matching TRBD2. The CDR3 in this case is CATPKGRAQNTGELFF. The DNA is TGTGCCACCCCGAAAGGGAGGGCACAGAACACCGGGGAGCTGTTTTTT.